A selection of T cell receptor beta chains follows, all from one sample in a study of blood T cell repertoires in COVID-19. Using immunoSEQ multiplex PCR, the repertoire was profiled, and TCRdb retains in-frame clones only, with some absent. Of fewer than 250,000 clones detected, about 83% appear once; the ten largest clones hold 3% to 4.5%. Sequencing used PBMCs or T cells enriched from blood (not recorded which). All receptors derive from a woman aged 40 to 50 who had been exposed to COVID-19. Each CDR3 is given with its conserved first and last residue. The D gene is left open where the match is weak. The listing skips clone size in some rows; elsewhere it reads once, few, many or a size class.

V gene: TRBV7-2; J gene: TRBJ2-7; clone size: NA; D gene: NA; CDR3 protein: CASSPTSYEQYF; CDR3 DNA: TGTGCCAGCAGCCCGACTTCCTACGAGCAGTACTTC
V gene: TRBV19; J gene: TRBJ1-4; clone size: NA; D gene: NA; CDR3 protein: CASRLTGLNEKLFF; CDR3 DNA: TGTGCCAGTAGACTGACAGGACTTAATGAAAAACTGTTTTTT
V gene: TRBV7-2; J gene: TRBJ1-1; clone size: NA; D gene: NA; CDR3 protein: CASSTQLLNTEAFF; CDR3 DNA: TGTGCCAGCAGCACACAGCTTTTGAACACTGAAGCTTTCTTT
V gene: TRBV7-8; J gene: TRBJ1-2; clone size: NA; D gene: TRBD1; CDR3 protein: CASSPGQGEGYTF; CDR3 DNA: TGTGCCAGCAGCCCGGGACAGGGGGAAGGCTACACCTTC
V gene: TRBV3-1/TRBV3-2; J gene: TRBJ2-1; clone size: NA; D gene: TRBD2; CDR3 protein: CASSPGLAGYNEQFF; CDR3 DNA: TGTGCCAGCAGCCCGGGACTAGCGGGGTACAATGAGCAGTTCTTC
V gene: TRBV9; J gene: TRBJ2-1; clone size: NA; D gene: TRBD2; CDR3 protein: CASSVPSGGSSYNEQFF; CDR3 DNA: TGTGCCAGCAGCGTACCTAGCGGGGGCAGCTCCTACAATGAGCAGTTCTTC
V gene: TRBV5-1; J gene: TRBJ2-2; clone size: many; D gene: NA; CDR3 protein: CASSFGQASTGELFF; CDR3 DNA: TGCGCCAGCAGCTTCGGTCAGGCCTCCACCGGGGAGCTGTTTTTT
V gene: TRBV9; J gene: TRBJ1-1; clone size: few; D gene: NA; CDR3 protein: CASSVVTGGTEAFF; CDR3 DNA: TGTGCCAGCAGCGTAGTGACAGGTGGTACTGAAGCTTTCTTT
V gene: TRBV25-1; J gene: TRBJ1-1; clone size: NA; D gene: TRBD1; CDR3 protein: CASSARKGAGNTEAFF; CDR3 DNA: TGTGCCAGCAGTGCACGGAAGGGGGCTGGGAACACTGAAGCTTTCTTT
V gene: TRBV6-5; J gene: TRBJ2-4; clone size: NA; D gene: TRBD1; CDR3 protein: CASRIGQGVNIQYF; CDR3 DNA: TGTGCCAGCAGGATCGGACAGGGTGTAAACATTCAGTACTTC
V gene: TRBV7-3; J gene: TRBJ2-1; clone size: NA; D gene: NA; CDR3 protein: CASSLRPGLTYNEQFF; CDR3 DNA: TGTGCCAGCAGTCTTAGGCCGGGACTGACTTACAATGAGCAGTTCTTC
V gene: TRBV4-2; J gene: TRBJ2-1; clone size: NA; D gene: TRBD2; CDR3 protein: CASSQGAASGYNEQFF; CDR3 DNA: TGTGCCAGCAGCCAAGGGGCGGCTAGCGGATATAATGAGCAGTTCTTC
V gene: TRBV2; J gene: TRBJ1-4; clone size: NA; D gene: NA; CDR3 protein: CASSAGTQKEKLFF; CDR3 DNA: TGTGCCAGCAGTGCAGGGACTCAAAAAGAAAAACTGTTTTTT
V gene: TRBV5-8; J gene: TRBJ1-5; clone size: NA; D gene: NA; CDR3 protein: CASSLYGTGSQPQHF; CDR3 DNA: TGTGCCAGCAGCTTGTACGGAACAGGGTCCCAGCCCCAGCATTTT
V gene: TRBV7-3; J gene: TRBJ2-2; clone size: few; D gene: TRBD1; CDR3 protein: CASGEQGAGGELFF; CDR3 DNA: TGTGCCAGCGGGGAACAGGGGGCGGGCGGGGAGCTGTTTTTT
V gene: TRBV7-3; J gene: TRBJ1-2; clone size: NA; D gene: TRBD1; CDR3 protein: CASSTGTGLSYGYTF; CDR3 DNA: TGTGCCAGCAGCACTGGGACAGGGTTAAGCTATGGCTACACCTTC
V gene: TRBV6-5; J gene: TRBJ1-2; clone size: few; D gene: NA; CDR3 protein: CASSYSNREGHGYTF; CDR3 DNA: TGTGCCAGCAGTTACTCGAACAGGGAGGGGCATGGCTACACCTTC
V gene: TRBV6-5; J gene: TRBJ1-5; clone size: NA; D gene: NA; CDR3 protein: CASSHPGDQPQHF; CDR3 DNA: TGTGCCAGCAGCCACCCGGGGGATCAGCCCCAGCATTTT
V gene: TRBV7-2; J gene: TRBJ2-7; clone size: NA; D gene: NA; CDR3 protein: CASSLVRITYEQYF; CDR3 DNA: TGTGCCAGCAGCTTAGTCCGTATAACCTACGAGCAGTACTTC
V gene: TRBV6-5; J gene: TRBJ1-5; clone size: few; D gene: NA; CDR3 protein: CASSYSRGQPQHF; CDR3 DNA: TGTGCCAGCAGTTACTCGCGAGGTCAGCCCCAGCATTTT
V gene: TRBV28; J gene: TRBJ2-3; clone size: NA; D gene: TRBD2; CDR3 protein: CASSSAGAKSSTDTQYF; CDR3 DNA: TGTGCCAGCAGTTCAGCGGGGGCAAAATCTAGCACAGATACGCAGTATTTT
V gene: TRBV19; J gene: TRBJ2-5; clone size: NA; D gene: TRBD2; CDR3 protein: CATGLAEETQYF; CDR3 DNA: TGTGCCACGGGACTAGCGGAAGAGACCCAGTACTTC
V gene: TRBV4-2; J gene: TRBJ1-2; clone size: NA; D gene: TRBD1; CDR3 protein: CASSQEGALQGNYGYTF; CDR3 DNA: TGTGCCAGCAGCCAAGAAGGTGCCCTACAGGGGAACTATGGCTACACCTTC
V gene: TRBV5-6; J gene: TRBJ2-5; clone size: NA; D gene: NA; CDR3 protein: CASSLFGGNQETQYF; CDR3 DNA: TGTGCCAGCAGCTTGTTTGGCGGAAACCAAGAGACCCAGTACTTC
V gene: TRBV7-6; J gene: TRBJ1-4; clone size: NA; D gene: TRBD1; CDR3 protein: CASSRRDRVANEKLFF; CDR3 DNA: TGTGCCAGCAGCCGACGGGACAGGGTAGCTAATGAAAAACTGTTTTTT
V gene: TRBV5-4; J gene: TRBJ1-1; clone size: NA; D gene: TRBD1; CDR3 protein: CASSLVLASTGVNTEAFF; CDR3 DNA: TGTGCCAGCAGCTTGGTTTTGGCGTCTACAGGGGTGAACACTGAAGCTTTCTTT
V gene: TRBV13; J gene: TRBJ2-1; clone size: NA; D gene: TRBD1; CDR3 protein: CASSSDRDYNEQFF; CDR3 DNA: TGTGCCAGCAGCTCGGACAGGGACTACAATGAGCAGTTCTTC
V gene: TRBV19; J gene: TRBJ2-7; clone size: NA; D gene: NA; CDR3 protein: CASSISGQRVGEVYF; CDR3 DNA: TGTGCCAGTAGTATATCGGGACAACGGGTGGGAGAGGTGTACTTC
V gene: TRBV7-8; J gene: TRBJ1-3; clone size: once; D gene: NA; CDR3 protein: CASSLAAGTGNTIYF; CDR3 DNA: TGTGCCAGCAGCTTAGCTGCAGGGACTGGAAACACCATATATTTT
V gene: TRBV12-3/TRBV12-4; J gene: TRBJ1-1; clone size: NA; D gene: NA; CDR3 protein: CASSSISGTEAFF; CDR3 DNA: TGTGCCAGCAGTTCCATTTCGGGCACTGAAGCTTTCTTT
V gene: TRBV18; J gene: TRBJ1-3; clone size: NA; D gene: TRBD1; CDR3 protein: CASSPQGADGNTIYF; CDR3 DNA: TGTGCCAGCTCCCCCCAGGGGGCCGATGGAAACACCATATATTTT
V gene: TRBV4-1; J gene: TRBJ1-2; clone size: NA; D gene: NA; CDR3 protein: CASSQELSGYTF; CDR3 DNA: TGCGCCAGCAGCCAAGAGTTGAGTGGCTACACCTTC
V gene: TRBV4-2; J gene: TRBJ2-7; clone size: NA; D gene: TRBD2; CDR3 protein: CASSQEGGAGGLYEQYF; CDR3 DNA: TGTGCCAGCAGCCAAGAGGGAGGCGCGGGGGGACTCTACGAGCAGTACTTC
V gene: TRBV15; J gene: TRBJ2-3; clone size: NA; D gene: NA; CDR3 protein: CATRSGQITTDTQYF; CDR3 DNA: TGTGCCACCAGAAGCGGACAGATAACCACAGATACGCAGTATTTT
V gene: TRBV28; J gene: TRBJ2-1; clone size: NA; D gene: NA; CDR3 protein: CASRRAGEAYNEQFF; CDR3 DNA: TGTGCCAGCAGACGAGCAGGGGAAGCCTACAATGAGCAGTTCTTC
V gene: TRBV3-1/TRBV3-2; J gene: TRBJ1-2; clone size: NA; D gene: NA; CDR3 protein: CASSQEGRGFYGYTF; CDR3 DNA: TGTGCCAGCAGCCAAGAAGGAAGGGGGTTTTATGGCTACACCTTC
V gene: TRBV5-5; J gene: TRBJ2-3; clone size: once; D gene: NA; CDR3 protein: CASSFLGEADTQYF; CDR3 DNA: TGTGCCAGCAGCTTTCTAGGGGAAGCAGATACGCAGTATTTT
V gene: TRBV7-9; J gene: TRBJ1-1; clone size: NA; D gene: NA; CDR3 protein: CASSFYDEAFF; CDR3 DNA: TGTGCCAGCAGCTTCTACGATGAAGCTTTCTTT
V gene: TRBV19; J gene: TRBJ1-5; clone size: NA; D gene: NA; CDR3 protein: CASSIPGAQPQHF; CDR3 DNA: TGTGCCAGTAGTATCCCAGGGGCTCAGCCCCAGCATTTT
V gene: TRBV6-5; J gene: TRBJ2-7; clone size: NA; D gene: NA; CDR3 protein: CASEGDPTYEQYF; CDR3 DNA: TGTGCCAGCGAGGGCGACCCCACCTACGAGCAGTACTTC